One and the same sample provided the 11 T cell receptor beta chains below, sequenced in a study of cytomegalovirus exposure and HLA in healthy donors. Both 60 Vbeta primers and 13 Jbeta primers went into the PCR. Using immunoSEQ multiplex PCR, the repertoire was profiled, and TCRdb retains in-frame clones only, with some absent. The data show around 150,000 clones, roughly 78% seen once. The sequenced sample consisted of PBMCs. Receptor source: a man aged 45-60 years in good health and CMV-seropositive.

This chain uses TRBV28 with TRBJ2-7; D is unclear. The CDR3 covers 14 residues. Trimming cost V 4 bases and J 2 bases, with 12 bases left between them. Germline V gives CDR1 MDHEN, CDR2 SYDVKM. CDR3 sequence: CASSSMGRTYEQYF. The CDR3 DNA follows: TGTGCCAGCAGTTCCATGGGCCGGACCTACGAGCAGTACTTC.

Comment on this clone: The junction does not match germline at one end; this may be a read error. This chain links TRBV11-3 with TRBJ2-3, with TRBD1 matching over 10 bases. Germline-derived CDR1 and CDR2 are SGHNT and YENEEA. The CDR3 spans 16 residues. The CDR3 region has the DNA TGTGCCAGCAGCTTTGTTCAGGGACAGGGGCCAGATACACAGTATTTT. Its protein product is CASSFVQGQGPDTQYF.

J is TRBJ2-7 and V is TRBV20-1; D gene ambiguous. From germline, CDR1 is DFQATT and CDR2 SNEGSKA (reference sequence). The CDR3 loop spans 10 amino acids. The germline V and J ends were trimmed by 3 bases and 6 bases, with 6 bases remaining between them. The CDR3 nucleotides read TGCAGTGCTAGGACATTCGAGCAGTACTTC. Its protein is CSARTFEQYF.

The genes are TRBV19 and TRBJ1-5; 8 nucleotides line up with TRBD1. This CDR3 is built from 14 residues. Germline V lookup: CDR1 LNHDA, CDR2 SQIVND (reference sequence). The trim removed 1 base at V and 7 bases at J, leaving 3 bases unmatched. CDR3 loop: CASSIAGGGQPQHF. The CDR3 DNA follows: TGTGCCAGTAGTATAGCAGGGGGCGGGCAGCCCCAGCATTTT.

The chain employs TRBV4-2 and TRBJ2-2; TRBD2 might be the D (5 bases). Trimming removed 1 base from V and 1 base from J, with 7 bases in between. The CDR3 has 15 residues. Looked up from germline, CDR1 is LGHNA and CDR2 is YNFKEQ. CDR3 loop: CASSQGTGNTGELFF. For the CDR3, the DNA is TGTGCCAGCAGCCAAGGGACTGGGAACACCGGGGAGCTGTTTTTT.

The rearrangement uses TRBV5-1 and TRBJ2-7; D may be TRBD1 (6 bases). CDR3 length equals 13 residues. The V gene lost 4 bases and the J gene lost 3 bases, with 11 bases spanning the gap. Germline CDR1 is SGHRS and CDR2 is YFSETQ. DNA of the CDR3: TGCGCCAGCAGCGTGGACAGTGGCTACGAGCAGTACTTC. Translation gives CASSVDSGYEQYF.

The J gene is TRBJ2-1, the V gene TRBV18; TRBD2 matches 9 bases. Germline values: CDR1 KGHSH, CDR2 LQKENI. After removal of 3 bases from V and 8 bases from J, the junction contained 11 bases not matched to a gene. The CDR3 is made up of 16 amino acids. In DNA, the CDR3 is TGTGCCAGCTCACCTTATACAGCGGGGGGATCCGATGAGCAGTTCTTC. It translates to CASSPYTAGGSDEQFF.

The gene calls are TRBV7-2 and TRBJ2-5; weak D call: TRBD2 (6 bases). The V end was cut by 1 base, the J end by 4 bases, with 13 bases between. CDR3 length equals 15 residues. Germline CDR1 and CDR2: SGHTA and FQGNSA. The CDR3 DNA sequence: TGTGCCAGCAGCTTAGTCCGAATGGAGGGAGAGACCCAGTACTTC. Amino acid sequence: CASSLVRMEGETQYF.

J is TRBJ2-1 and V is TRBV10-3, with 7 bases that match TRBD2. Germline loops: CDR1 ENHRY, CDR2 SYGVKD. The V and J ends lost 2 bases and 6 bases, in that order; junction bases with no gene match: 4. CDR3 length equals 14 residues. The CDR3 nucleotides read TGTGCCATCAGTGAGAGGCTAGCGGCCAATGAGCAGTTCTTC. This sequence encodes CAISERLAANEQFF.

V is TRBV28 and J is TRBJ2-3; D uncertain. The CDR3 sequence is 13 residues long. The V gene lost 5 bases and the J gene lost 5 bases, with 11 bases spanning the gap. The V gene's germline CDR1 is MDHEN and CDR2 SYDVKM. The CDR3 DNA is TGTGCCAGCAGTGCCGCTGGCGGAGATACGCAGTATTTT. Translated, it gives CASSAAGGDTQYF.

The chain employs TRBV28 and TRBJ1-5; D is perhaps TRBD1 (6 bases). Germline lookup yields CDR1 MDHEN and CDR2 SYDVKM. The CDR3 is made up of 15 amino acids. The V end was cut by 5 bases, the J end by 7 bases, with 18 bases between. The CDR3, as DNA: TGTGCCAGCAGTCCCCCTGGGGGACACGGGCAGCCCCAGCATTTT. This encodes CASSPPGGHGQPQHF.